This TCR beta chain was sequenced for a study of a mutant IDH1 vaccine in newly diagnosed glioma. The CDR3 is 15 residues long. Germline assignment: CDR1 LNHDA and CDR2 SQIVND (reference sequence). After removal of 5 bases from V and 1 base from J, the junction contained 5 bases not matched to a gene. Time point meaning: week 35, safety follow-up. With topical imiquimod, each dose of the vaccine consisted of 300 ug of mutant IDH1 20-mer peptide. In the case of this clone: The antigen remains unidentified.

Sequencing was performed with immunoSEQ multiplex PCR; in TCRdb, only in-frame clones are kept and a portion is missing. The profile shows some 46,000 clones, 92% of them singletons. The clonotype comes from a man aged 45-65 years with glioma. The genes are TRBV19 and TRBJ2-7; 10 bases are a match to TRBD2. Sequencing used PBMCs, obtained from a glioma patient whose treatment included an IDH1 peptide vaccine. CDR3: CASSQTSGSSYEQYF. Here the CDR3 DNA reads TGTGCCAGTAGTCAGACTAGCGGGTCTTCCTACGAGCAGTACTTC.